Sequencing of this TCR beta chain was carried out in a study of human T cells and chemical hapten exposure. TCRdb reprocessed the RACE reads via MiXCR and lists one record per CDR3 protein. Of about 110,000 distinct CDR3 sequences listed, roughly 12% are singletons. In its sample, this clonotype was seen many times. The length of the CDR3 is 14 residues. In germline, CDR1 is LGHNA, CDR2 YNFKEQ. The V gene lost 1 base and the J gene lost 5 bases, with 11 bases spanning the gap. Time point of the sample: pre-sensitization, week 0. Described treatment: therapeutic diphenylcyclopropenone sensitization with weekly scalp DPC.

The sample in question was whole blood, obtained in connection with sensitization to the hapten diphenylcyclopropenone (DPC). The rearrangement uses TRBV4-2 and TRBJ1-2; D ambiguous. The receptor comes from a woman aged 45-65 years with alopecia areata. Some clones in this sample may be carry-over from other donors' samples. CDR3: CASSQVPSWYGYTF. The CDR3 DNA sequence: TGTGCCAGCAGCCAAGTGCCGAGTTGGTATGGCTACACCTTC.